This T cell receptor beta chain is drawn from a study of T cells in localized non-small cell lung cancer. Study observations and caveats: A median of around 60 clones ranked among the top 100 in tumor appeared in adjacent lung. Higher blood T cell density tracked longer overall survival. The study sequenced only one region of the tumor. As a result, intratumor heterogeneity could not be excluded and remains possible.

For this clone: What it binds is unknown.

The assay was immunoSEQ multiplex PCR, and TCRdb's table has in-frame clones only and misses some. The sample has tens of thousands of clones, about nine tenths seen once. The source is a male donor older than 55 with stage III squamous cell lung carcinoma. The material sequenced was peripheral blood, taken before any cancer treatment.

CDR3 sequence reads: CASSSQDRDNSPLHF. The CDR3 coding sequence is TGTGCCAGCAGTTCCCAGGACAGAGATAATTCACCCCTCCACTTT. The rearrangement joins TRBV28 to TRBJ1-6; D might be TRBD1 (6 bases). The V gene lost 4 bases and the J gene lost 5 bases, with 12 bases spanning the gap. Germline-derived CDR1 and CDR2 are MDHEN and SYDVKM. CDR3 length: 15 amino acids.